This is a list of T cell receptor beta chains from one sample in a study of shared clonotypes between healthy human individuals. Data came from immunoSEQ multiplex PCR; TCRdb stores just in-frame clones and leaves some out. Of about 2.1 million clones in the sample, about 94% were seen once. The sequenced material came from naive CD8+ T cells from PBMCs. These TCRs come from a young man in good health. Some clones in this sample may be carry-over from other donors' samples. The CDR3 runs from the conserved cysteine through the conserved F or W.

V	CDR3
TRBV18	CASSPGASPTEAFF
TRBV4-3	CASSQTPTRWPQHF
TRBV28	CASSFGTGNTEAFF
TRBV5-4	CASSFGLAGETQYF
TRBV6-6	CASSYPTGAYEQYF
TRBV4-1	CASSPSGRRSEFYEQYF
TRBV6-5	CASSPGAGEETQYF
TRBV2	CASGPGSGPYNEQFF
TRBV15	CATSFGTSGRGGANVLTF
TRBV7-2	CASSWGSGSFLYEQYF
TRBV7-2	CASSLVRSGRFYEQYF
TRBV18	CASSPPSIAGGLYEQYF
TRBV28	CASTERVNSIYEQYF
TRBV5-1	CASSTGLGTDTQYF
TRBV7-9	CASSLLLAAVSSYNEQFF
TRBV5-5	CASSFDFYEQYF
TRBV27	CASSFSRDSYEQYF
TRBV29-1	CSVRSDTGELFF
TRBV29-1	CSVEDSRSGNTIYF
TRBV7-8	CASSQEGQGTDTQYF
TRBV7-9	CASSFTDRGPNTEAFF
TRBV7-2	CASSPEGGRGNNEQFF
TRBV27	CASSLGGDYEQYF
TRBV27	CASSSGQGTYEQYF
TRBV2	CASSKGVSGPYNEQFF
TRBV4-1	CASSHAGAGELFF
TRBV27	CASRSPTLNTEAFF
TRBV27	CASSFAGAPGYEQYF
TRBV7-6	CASSPTTGSTDTQYF
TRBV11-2	CASSFVGINYGYTF
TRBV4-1	CASSQVPSTDTQYF
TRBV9	CASSASSGSPHEQYF
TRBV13	CASSLGSGSGLDTQYF
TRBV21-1	CASSKGRQDYEQYF
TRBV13	CASSLGGFSGRSRSYNEQFF
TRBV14	CASSPSGWAKLFF
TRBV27	CASTESWGTEAFF
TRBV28	CASSSLAGSLFNEQYF
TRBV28	CASSGIRGEAFF
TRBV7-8	CASSLPRQGVPFMKQYF
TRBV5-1	CASSLGPHEQYF
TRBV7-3	CASSPRDRENTEAFF
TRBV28	CASSSYAASGTGGRDEQFF
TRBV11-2	CASSFGLAGFGGELFF
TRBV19	CASSLPWGSNEQFF
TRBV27	CASSPLGTDLYNEQFF
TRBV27	CASSLGPAWEGGYTF
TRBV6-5	CASRIPGDGREKLFF